This TCR beta chain was found in a study of OX40 agonist ivuxolimab in advanced cancers. This clone was seen more than once but under ten times. The repertoire was sequenced with immunoSEQ multiplex PCR; TCRdb's copy has only in-frame clones and lacks some. The sample includes 50,000 to 60,000 clones, roughly 86% of them seen just once. From germline, CDR1 is KGHSH and CDR2 LQKENI. The CDR3 totals 15 residues. V gave up 4 bases and J gave up 6 bases; unmatched junction bases: 5. The chain is built from TRBV18 and TRBJ1-4, with 10 bases lining up with TRBD1. The TCR sequence derives from an adult with an advanced solid tumor such as melanoma, head and neck, liver or kidney cancer. This specimen consisted of CD4+ or CD8+ T cells sorted from blood, obtained in a trial of the OX40 agonist ivuxolimab. CDR3 residues: CASSRTGTGDEKLFF. The CDR3, as DNA: TGTGCCAGCTCACGGACCGGGACAGGGGATGAAAAACTGTTTTTT.